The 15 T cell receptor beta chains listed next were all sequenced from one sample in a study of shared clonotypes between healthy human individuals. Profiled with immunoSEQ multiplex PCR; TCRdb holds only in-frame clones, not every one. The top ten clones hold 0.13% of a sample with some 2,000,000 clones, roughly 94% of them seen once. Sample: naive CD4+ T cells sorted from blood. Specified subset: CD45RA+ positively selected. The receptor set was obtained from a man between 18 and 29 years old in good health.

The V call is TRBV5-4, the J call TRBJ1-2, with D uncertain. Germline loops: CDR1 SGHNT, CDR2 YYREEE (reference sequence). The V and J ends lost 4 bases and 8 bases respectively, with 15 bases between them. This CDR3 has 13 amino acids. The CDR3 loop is CASSREAGSGYTF. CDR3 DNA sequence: TGTGCCAGCAGCCGGGAGGCCGGATCGGGCTACACCTTC. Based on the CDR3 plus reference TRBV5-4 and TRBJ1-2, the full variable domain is ETGVTQSPTHLIKTRGQQVTLRCSSQSGHNTVSWYQQALGQGPQFIFQYYREEENGRGNFPPRFSGLQFPNYSSELNVNALELDDSALYLCASSREAGSGYTFGSGTRLTVV.

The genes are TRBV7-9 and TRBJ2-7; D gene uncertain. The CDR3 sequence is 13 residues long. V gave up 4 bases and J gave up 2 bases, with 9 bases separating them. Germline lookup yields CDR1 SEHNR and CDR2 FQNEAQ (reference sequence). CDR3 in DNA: TGTGCCAGCAGCTGGGGTATGGCCTACGAGCAGTACTTC. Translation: CASSWGMAYEQYF.

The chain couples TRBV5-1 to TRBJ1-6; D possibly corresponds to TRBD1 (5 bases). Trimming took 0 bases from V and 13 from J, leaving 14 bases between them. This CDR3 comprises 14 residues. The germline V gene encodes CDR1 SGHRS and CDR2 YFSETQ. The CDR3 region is CASSLVGGGDPLHF. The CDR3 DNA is TGCGCCAGCAGCTTGGTTGGGGGAGGTGACCCCCTCCACTTT.

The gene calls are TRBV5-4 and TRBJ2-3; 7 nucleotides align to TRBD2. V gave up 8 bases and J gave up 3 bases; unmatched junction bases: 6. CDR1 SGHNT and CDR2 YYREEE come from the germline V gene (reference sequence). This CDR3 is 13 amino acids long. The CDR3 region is CASRDGGTDTQYF. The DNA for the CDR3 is TGTGCCAGTCGTGACGGGGGGACAGATACGCAGTATTTT.

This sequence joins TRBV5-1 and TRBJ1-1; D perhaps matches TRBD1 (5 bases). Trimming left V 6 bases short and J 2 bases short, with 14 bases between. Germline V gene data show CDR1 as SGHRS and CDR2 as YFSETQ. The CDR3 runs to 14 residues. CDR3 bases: TGCGCCAGCACAATCCCCGGGACCAACACTGAAGCTTTCTTT. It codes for CASTIPGTNTEAFF. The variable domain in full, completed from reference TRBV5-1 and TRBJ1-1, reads KAGVTQTPRYLIKTRGQQVTLSCSPISGHRSVSWYQQTPGQGLQFLFEYFSETQRNKGNFPGRFSGRQFSNSRSEMNVSTLELGDSALYLCASTIPGTNTEAFFGQGTRLTVV.

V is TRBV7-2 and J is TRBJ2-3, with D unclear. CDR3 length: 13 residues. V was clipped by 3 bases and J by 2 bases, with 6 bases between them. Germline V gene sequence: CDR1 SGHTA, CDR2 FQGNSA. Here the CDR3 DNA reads TGTGCCAGCAGCTTGCAGTCCACAGATACGCAGTATTTT. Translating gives CASSLQSTDTQYF.

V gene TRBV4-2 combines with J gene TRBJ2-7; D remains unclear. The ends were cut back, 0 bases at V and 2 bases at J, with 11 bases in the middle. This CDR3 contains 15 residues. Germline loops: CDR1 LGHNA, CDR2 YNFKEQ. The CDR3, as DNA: TGTGCCAGCAGCCAAGAGTTAGGATCAACCTACGAGCAGTACTTC. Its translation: CASSQELGSTYEQYF.

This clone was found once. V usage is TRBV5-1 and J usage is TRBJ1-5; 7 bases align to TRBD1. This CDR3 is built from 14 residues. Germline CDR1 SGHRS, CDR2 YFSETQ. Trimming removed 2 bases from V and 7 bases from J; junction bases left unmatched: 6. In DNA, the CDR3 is TGCGCCAGCAGCTTAACAGGGGCGGGGCAGCCCCAGCATTTT. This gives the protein CASSLTGAGQPQHF.

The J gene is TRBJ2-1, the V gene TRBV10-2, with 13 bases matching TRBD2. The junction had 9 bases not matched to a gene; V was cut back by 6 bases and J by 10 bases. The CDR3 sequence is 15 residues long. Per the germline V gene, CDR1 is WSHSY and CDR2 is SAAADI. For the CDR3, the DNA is TGCGCCAGCAGAAGGTGGACTAGCGGGGGATTGGAGCAGTTCTTC. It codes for CASRRWTSGGLEQFF.

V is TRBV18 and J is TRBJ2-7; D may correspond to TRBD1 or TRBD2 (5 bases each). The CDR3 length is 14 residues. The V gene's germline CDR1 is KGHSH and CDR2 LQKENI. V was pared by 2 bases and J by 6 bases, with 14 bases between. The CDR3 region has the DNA TGTGCCAGCTCACCAGGCGTAGGGGCGGGCGAGCAGTACTTC. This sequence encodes CASSPGVGAGEQYF. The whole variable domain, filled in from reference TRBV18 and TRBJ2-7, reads NAGVMQNPRHLVRRRGQEARLRCSPMKGHSHVYWYRQLPEEGLKFMVYLQKENIIDESGMPKERFSAEFPKEGPSILRIQQVVRGDSAAYFCASSPGVGAGEQYFGPGTRLTVT.

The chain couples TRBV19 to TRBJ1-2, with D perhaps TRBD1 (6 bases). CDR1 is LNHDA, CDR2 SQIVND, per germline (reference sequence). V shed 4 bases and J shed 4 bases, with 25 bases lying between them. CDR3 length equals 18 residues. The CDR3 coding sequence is TGTGCCAGTAGTACGAGGCAAATAAATCGGGACACCGCCTATGGCTACACCTTC. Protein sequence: CASSTRQINRDTAYGYTF.

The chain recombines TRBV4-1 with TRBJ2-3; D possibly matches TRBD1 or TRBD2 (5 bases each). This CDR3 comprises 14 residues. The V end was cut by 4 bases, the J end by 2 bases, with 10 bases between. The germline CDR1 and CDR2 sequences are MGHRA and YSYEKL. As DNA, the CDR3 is TGCGCCAGCAGCCCGGGGCCCAACACAGATACGCAGTATTTT. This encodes CASSPGPNTDTQYF.

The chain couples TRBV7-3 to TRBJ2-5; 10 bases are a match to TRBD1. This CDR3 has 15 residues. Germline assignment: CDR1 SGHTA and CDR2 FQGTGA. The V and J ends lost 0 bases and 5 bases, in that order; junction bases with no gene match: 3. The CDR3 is CASSLTPGQGETQYF. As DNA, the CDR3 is TGTGCCAGCAGCTTAACTCCGGGACAGGGGGAGACCCAGTACTTC.

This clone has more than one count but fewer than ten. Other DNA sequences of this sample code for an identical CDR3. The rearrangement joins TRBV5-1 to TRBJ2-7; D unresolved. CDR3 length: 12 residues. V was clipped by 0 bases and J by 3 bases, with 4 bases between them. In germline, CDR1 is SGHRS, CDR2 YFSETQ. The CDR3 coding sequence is TGCGCCAGCAGCTTGGGGGTCTACGAGCAGTACTTC. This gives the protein CASSLGVYEQYF.

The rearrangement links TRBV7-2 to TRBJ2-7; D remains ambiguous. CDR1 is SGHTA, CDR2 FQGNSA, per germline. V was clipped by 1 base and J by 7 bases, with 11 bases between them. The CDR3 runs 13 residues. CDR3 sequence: CASSLVGIWEQYF. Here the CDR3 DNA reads TGTGCCAGCAGCTTAGTAGGTATATGGGAGCAGTACTTC.